Detailed here is one T cell receptor beta chain. No antigen is known for it. Generated by immunoSEQ multiplex PCR, the TCRdb table keeps only in-frame clones and is missing some. The table includes tens of thousands of clones, around nine tenths detected once. The germline V gene encodes CDR1 LNHDA and CDR2 SQIVND (reference sequence). V was clipped by 7 bases and J by 6 bases, with 18 bases between them. The CDR3 is 14 amino acids. The sample belongs to a study of T cell responses to AZD1222 COVID-19 vaccine. Study context: Pooling covered second doses at about 4 or about 12 weeks. Findings of the study overall: Vaccine-related CD4 TCRs covered spike, predominating at 160-218 and 743-854. In the spike-specific TCR repertoire, nearly half reportedly target unmutated variant regions. Donors were chiefly white British, with a greater number of females, and clonal diversity was perhaps underestimated.

The sequence was collected from an adult in good health. The rearrangement uses TRBV19 and TRBJ1-2, with D uncertain. The sample consisted of peripheral blood, taken on day 0 of AZD1222 vaccination. CDR3 nucleotides: TGTGCCAGTACCCAAGCGGAGGGAACCGATGGCTACACCTTC. Amino acid sequence: CASTQAEGTDGYTF.